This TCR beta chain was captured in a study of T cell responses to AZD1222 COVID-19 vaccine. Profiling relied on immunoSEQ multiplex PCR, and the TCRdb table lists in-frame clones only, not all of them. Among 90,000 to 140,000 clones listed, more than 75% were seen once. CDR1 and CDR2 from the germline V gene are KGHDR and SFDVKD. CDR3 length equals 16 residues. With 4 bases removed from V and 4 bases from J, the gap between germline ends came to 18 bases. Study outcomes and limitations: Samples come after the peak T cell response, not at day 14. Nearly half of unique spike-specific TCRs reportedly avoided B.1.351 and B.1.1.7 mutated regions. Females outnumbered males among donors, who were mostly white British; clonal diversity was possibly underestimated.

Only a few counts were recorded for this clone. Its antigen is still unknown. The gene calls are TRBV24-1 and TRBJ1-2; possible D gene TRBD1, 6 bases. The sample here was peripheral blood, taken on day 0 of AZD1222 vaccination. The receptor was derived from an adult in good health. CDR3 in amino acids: CATSEPGRGDSYGYTF. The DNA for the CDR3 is TGTGCCACCAGTGAGCCCGGCAGGGGAGACAGCTATGGCTACACCTTC.